This T cell receptor beta chain was captured by sequencing in a study of PD-L1 blockade in urothelial cancer. Study summary: Bladder-origin urothelial cancer in males described most of the roughly 30 patients. Patients had received 0 to 3 prior chemotherapy regimens.

This CDR3 is built from 14 residues. Trimming removed 2 bases at V and 5 bases at J, with 12 bases between. Per the germline V gene, CDR1 is SEHNR and CDR2 is FQNEAQ (reference sequence). This clone was detected only once. Synthetically made TCR analog templates were put into each PCR as spikes. The table came from immunoSEQ multiplex PCR; TCRdb's copy has only in-frame clones and leaves some out. The data hold about 81,000 clones, with approximately 88% observed a single time. Time point defined: pretreatment peripheral blood. Pretreatment sampling and on-treatment sampling together yielded between 1 and 8 samples for each patient.

The specimen comprised PBMCs, sampled around atezolizumab (anti-PD-L1) treatment. The sequence came from a woman older than 75 with urothelial cancer. This sequence joins TRBV7-9 and TRBJ1-1, with a tentative D call TRBD1 (6 bases). CDR3 loop: CASSLQGIGTEAFF. DNA for the CDR3: TGTGCCAGCAGCTTACAGGGGATTGGAACTGAAGCTTTCTTT.